This T cell receptor (beta chain) stems from a study of response to subunit inactivated influenza vaccine. TCRdb re-analysed the RT-PCR reads in MiXCR, keeping a single row per CDR3 protein. The data contain some 500,000 distinct CDR3 sequences, around 25% of them singletons. The sequence derives from a man aged 50-60 years who received an inactivated influenza vaccine. Sequencing was performed on CD4+ T cells sorted from PBMCs, taken less than 6 days after vaccination.

In DNA form, the CDR3 reads TGCAGCGTTGAAGTCAACAGGAATACTGAAGCTTTCTTT. Translating it yields CSVEVNRNTEAFF. V gene TRBV29-1 combines with J gene TRBJ1-1; possibly TRBD1 for D (5 bases). The CDR3 sequence is 13 residues long. Trimming shortened V by 1 base and J by 5 bases, and 11 bases separated the two germline ends. CDR1 SQVTM and CDR2 ANQGSEA come from the germline V gene.